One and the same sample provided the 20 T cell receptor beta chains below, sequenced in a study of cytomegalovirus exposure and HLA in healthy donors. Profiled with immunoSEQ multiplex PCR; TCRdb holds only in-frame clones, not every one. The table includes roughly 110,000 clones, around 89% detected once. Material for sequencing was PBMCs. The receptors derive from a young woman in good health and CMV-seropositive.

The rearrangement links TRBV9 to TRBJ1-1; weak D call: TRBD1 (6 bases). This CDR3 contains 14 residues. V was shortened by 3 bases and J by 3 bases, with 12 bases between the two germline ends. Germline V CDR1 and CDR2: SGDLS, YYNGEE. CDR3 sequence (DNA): TGTGCCAGCAGCGAGCGGGACACCGACACTGAAGCTTTCTTT. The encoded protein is CASSERDTDTEAFF.

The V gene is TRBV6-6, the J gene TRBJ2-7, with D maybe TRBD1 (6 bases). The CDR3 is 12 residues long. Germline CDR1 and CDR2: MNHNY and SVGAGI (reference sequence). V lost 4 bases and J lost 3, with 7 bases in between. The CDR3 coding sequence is TGTGCCAGCAGTTCGACAGGCTACGAGCAGTACGTC. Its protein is CASSSTGYEQYV.

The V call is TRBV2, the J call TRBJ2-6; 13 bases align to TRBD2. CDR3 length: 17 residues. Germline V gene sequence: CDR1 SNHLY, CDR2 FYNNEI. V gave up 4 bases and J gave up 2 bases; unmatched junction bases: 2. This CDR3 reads CASSGTSGGPGANVLTF. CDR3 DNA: TGTGCCAGCAGTGGGACTAGCGGGGGCCCTGGGGCCAACGTCCTGACTTTC.

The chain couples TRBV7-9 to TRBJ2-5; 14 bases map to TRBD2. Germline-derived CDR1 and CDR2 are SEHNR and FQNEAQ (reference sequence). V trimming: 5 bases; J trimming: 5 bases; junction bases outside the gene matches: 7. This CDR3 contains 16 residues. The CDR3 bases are TGTGCCAGCAGCCTCGGACTAGCGGGGGGTAAGGAGACCCAGTACTTC. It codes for CASSLGLAGGKETQYF.

The CDR3, as DNA: TGTGCCAGCAGCAAAGGACATCGTCAGGGGGTTAGAGAGACCCAGTACTTC. It specifies CASSKGHRQGVRETQYF. The V and J genes are TRBV21-1 and TRBJ2-5; the table assigns TRBD1, which was not confirmed against the DNA. TRBV21-1 is a pseudogene. This CDR3 region has 17 residues.

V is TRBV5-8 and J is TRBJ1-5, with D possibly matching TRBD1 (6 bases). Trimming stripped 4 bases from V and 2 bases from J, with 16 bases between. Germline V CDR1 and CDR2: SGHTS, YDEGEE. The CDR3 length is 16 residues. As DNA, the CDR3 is TGTGCCAGCAGCCTTGGGGCAGGGGCCGGCAATCAGCCCCAGCATTTT. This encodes CASSLGAGAGNQPQHF.

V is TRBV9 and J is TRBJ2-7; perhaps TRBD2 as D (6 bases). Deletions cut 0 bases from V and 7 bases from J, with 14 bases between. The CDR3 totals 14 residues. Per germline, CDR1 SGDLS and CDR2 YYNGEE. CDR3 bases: TGTGCCAGCAGCGTAGAGAGGTCAGGGAGGGAGCAGTACGTC. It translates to CASSVERSGREQYV.

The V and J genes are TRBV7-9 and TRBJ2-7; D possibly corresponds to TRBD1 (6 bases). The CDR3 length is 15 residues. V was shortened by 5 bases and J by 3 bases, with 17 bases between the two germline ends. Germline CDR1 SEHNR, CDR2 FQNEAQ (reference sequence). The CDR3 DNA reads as TGTGCCAGCAGCCAAGGGCCAGGGGCTAACTACGAGCAGTACTTC. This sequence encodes CASSQGPGANYEQYF.

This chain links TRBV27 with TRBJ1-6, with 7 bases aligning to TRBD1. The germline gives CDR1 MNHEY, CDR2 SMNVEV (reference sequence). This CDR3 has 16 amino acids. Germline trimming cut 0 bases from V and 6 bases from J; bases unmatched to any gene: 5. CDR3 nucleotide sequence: TGTGCCAGCAGTTTATCTATCGGGACAGCTAATTCACCCCTCCACTTT. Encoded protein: CASSLSIGTANSPLHF.

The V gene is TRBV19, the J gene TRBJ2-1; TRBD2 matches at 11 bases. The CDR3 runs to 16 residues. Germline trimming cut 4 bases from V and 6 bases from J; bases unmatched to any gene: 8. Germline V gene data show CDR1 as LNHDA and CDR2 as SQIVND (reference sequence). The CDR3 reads CASSSYSGGGGNEQFF. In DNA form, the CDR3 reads TGTGCCAGTAGTAGTTATAGCGGGGGGGGAGGCAATGAGCAGTTCTTC.

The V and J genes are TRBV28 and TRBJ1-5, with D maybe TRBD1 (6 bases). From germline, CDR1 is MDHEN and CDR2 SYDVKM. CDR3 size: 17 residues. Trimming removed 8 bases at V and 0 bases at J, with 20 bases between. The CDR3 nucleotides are TGTGCCAGCGGAGATCTATTTACAGGGCTTAGCAATCAGCCCCAGCATTTT. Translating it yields CASGDLFTGLSNQPQHF.

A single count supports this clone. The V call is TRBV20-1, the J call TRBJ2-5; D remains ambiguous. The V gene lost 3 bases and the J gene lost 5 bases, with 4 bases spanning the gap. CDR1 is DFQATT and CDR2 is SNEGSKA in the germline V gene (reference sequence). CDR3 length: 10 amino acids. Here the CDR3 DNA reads TGCAGTGCTAGCGAGGAGACCCAGTACTTC. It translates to CSASEETQYF.

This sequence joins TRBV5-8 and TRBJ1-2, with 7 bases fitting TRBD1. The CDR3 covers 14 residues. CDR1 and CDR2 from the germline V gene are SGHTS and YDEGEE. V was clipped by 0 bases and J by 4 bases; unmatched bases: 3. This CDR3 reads CASSLEGQIYGYTF. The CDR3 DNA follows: TGTGCCAGCAGCTTGGAGGGACAGATCTATGGCTACACCTTC.

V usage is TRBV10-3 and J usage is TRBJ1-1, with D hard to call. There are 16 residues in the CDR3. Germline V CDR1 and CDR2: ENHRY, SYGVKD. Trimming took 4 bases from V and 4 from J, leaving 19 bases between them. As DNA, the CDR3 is TGTGCCATCAGTGTCGAGCCGGGAATTAAGGGCACTGAAGCTTTCTTT. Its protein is CAISVEPGIKGTEAFF.

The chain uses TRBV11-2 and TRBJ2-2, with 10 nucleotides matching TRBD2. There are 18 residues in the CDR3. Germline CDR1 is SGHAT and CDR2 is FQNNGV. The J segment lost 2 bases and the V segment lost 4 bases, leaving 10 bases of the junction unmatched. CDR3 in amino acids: CASSSTTSGPLNTGELFF. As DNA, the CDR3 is TGTGCCAGCAGCTCAACGACTAGCGGGCCGTTAAACACCGGGGAGCTGTTTTTT.

The DNA for the CDR3 is TGCGCCAGCAGCCAAGATGCGGGATCCCTGTTTGAGGGCTACACCTTC. This sequence encodes CASSQDAGSLFEGYTF. This chain joins TRBV4-3 and TRBJ1-2; D not resolved. Germline V gene lookup returns CDR1 LGHNA and CDR2 YSLEER. This CDR3 region has 16 residues. Trimming removed 0 bases from V and 8 bases from J, with 19 bases in between.

The CDR3 nucleotides are TGTGCCAGCAGTTTCGGGGGACTCGATCAGCCCCAGCATTTT. Its translation: CASSFGGLDQPQHF. The V call is TRBV27, the J call TRBJ1-5, with TRBD1 as a possible D gene (5 bases). Germline CDR1 is MNHEY and CDR2 is SMNVEV (reference sequence). The ends were cut back, 3 bases at V and 5 bases at J, with 11 bases in the middle. The CDR3 loop spans 14 amino acids.

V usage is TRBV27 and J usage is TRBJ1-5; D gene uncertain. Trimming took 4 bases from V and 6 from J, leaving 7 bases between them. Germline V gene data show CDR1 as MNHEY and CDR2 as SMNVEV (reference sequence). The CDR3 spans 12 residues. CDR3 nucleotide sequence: TGTGCCAGCAGTTATACGGGTCAGCCCCAGCATTTT. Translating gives CASSYTGQPQHF.

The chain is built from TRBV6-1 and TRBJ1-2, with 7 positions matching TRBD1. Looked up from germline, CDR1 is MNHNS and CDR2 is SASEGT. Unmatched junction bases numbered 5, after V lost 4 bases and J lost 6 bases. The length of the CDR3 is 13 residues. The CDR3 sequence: CASSVGGFDGYTF. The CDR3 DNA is TGTGCCAGCAGTGTAGGGGGCTTTGATGGCTACACCTTC.

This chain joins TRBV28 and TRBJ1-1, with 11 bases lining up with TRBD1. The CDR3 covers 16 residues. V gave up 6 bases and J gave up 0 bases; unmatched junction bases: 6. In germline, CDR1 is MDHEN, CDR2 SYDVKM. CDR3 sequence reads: CASRSGQGGLNTEAFF. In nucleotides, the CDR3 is TGTGCCAGCAGGTCGGGACAGGGGGGTTTGAACACTGAAGCTTTCTTT. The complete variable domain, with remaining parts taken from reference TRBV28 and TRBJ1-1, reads DVKVTQSSRYLVKRTGEKVFLECVQDMDHENMFWYRQDPGLGLRLIYFSYDVKMKEKGDIPEGYSVSREKKERFSLILESASTNQTSMYLCASRSGQGGLNTEAFFGQGTRLTVV.